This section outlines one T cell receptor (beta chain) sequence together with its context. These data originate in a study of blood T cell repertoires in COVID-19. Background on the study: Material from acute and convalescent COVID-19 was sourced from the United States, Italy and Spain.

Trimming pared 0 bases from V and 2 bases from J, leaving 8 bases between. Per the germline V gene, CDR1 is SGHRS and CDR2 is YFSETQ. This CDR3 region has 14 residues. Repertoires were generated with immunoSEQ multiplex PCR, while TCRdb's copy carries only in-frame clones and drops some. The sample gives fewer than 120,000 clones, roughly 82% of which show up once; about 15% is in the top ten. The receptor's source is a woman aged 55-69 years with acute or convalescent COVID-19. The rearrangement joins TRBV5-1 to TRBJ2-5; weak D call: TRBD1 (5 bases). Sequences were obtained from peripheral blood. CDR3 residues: CASSLGGSQETQYF. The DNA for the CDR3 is TGCGCCAGCAGCTTGGGGGGCAGTCAAGAGACCCAGTACTTC.